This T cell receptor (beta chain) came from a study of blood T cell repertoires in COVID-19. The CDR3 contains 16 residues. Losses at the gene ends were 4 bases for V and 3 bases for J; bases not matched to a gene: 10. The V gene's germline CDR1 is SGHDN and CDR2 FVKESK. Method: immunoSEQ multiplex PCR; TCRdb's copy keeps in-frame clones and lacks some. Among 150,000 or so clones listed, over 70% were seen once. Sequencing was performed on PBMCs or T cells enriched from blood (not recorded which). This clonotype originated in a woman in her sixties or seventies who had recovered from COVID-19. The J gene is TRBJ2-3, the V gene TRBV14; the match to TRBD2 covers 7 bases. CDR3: CASSRVLSGPTDTQYF. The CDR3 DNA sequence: TGTGCCAGCAGCCGAGTCCTTAGCGGGCCTACAGATACGCAGTATTTT.